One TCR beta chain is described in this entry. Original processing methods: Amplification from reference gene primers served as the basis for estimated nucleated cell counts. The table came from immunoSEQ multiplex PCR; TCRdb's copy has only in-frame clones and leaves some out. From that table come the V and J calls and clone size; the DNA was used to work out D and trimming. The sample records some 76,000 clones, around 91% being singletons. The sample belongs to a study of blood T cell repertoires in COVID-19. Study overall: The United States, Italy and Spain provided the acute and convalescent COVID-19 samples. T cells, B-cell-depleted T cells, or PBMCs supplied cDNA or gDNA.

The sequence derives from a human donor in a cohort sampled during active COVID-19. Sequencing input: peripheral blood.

CDR3 coding DNA: TGTGCCAGCAGTCCCCGTTATGGCTACACCTTC. Translation gives CASSPRYGYTF. The V and J genes are TRBV2 and TRBJ1-2; D not certain. Trimming removed 5 bases at V and 5 bases at J, with 6 bases between. The CDR3 covers 11 residues. From germline, CDR1 is SNHLY and CDR2 FYNNEI.